Described below is a single T cell receptor (beta chain) sequence and its context. Profiled with immunoSEQ multiplex PCR; TCRdb holds only in-frame clones, not every one. The sample lists about 95,000 clones, roughly four fifths occurring once. These data are taken from a study of CD8 T cell repertoires and HIV-1 epitope variants. The CDR3 extends over 14 amino acids. V lost 0 bases and J 3 bases, leaving 10 bases between the germline ends. CDR1 is SGHDT, CDR2 YYEEEE, per germline. The TCR comes from a male donor with HIV. Sequenced material: uncultured baseline CD8+ T cells from peripheral blood mononuclear cells (PBMCs). The chain links TRBV5-6 to TRBJ2-7; D gene unclear. CDR3 sequence (DNA): TGTGCCAGCAGCTTGGGTGTCGACAACTACGAGCAGTACTTC. It is translated as CASSLGVDNYEQYF.